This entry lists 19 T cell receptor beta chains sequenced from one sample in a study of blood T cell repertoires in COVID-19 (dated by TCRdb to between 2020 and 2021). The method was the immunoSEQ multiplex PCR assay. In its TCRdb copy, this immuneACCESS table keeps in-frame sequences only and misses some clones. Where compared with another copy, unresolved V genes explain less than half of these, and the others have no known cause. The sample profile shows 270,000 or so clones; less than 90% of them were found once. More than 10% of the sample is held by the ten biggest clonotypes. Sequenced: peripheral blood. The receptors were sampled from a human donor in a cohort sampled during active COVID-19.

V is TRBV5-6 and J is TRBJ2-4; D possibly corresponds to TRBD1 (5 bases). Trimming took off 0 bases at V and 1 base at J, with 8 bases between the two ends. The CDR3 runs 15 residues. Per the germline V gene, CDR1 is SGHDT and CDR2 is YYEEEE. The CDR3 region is CASSLGKGAKNIQYF. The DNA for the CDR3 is TGTGCCAGCAGCTTGGGGAAGGGGGCCAAAAACATTCAGTACTTC.

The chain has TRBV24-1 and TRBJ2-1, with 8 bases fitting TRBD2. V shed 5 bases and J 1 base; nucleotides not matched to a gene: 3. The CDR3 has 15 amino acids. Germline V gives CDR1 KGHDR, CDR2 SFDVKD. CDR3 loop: CATSGAGVSYNEQFF. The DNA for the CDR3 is TGTGCCACCAGTGGAGCGGGAGTTTCCTACAATGAGCAGTTCTTC.

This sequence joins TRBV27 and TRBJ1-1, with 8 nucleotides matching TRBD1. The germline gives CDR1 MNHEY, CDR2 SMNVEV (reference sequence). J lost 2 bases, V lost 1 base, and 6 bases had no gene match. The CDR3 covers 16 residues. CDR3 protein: CASSLYQPGGNTEAFF. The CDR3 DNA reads TGTGCCAGCAGTTTATATCAACCAGGGGGCAACACTGAAGCTTTCTTT.

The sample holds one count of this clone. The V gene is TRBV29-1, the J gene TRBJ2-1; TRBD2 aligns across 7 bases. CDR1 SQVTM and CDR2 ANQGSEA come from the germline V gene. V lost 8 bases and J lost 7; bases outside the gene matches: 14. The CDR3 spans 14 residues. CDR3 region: CSSEVVAGRNEQFF. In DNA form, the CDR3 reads TGCAGCTCCGAGGTAGTAGCGGGTCGTAATGAGCAGTTCTTC.

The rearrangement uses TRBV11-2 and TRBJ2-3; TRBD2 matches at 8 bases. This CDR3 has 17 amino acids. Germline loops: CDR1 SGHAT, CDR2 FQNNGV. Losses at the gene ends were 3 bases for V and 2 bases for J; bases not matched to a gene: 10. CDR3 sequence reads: CASSFGGRRVNTDTQYF. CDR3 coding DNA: TGTGCCAGCAGCTTCGGCGGGAGGAGAGTGAACACAGATACGCAGTATTTT.

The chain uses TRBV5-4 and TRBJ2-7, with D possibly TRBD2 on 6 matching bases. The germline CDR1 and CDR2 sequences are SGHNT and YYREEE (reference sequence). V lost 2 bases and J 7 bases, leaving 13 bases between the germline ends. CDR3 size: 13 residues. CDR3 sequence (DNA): TGTGCCAGCAGCTTAATACGGGAGAGGGAGCAGTACTTC. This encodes CASSLIREREQYF.

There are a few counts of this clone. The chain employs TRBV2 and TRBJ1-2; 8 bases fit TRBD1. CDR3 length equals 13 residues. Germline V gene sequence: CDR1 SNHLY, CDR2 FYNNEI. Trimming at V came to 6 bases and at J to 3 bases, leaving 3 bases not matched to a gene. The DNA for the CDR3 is TGTGCCAGCAGCCTACAGGGGGACTATGGCTACACCTTC. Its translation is CASSLQGDYGYTF.

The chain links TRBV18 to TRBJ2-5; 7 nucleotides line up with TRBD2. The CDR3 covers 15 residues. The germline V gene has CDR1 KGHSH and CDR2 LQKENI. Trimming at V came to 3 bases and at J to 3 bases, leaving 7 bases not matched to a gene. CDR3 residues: CASSPSASGKETQYF. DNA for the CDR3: TGTGCCAGCTCACCTTCTGCTAGCGGTAAAGAGACCCAGTACTTC.

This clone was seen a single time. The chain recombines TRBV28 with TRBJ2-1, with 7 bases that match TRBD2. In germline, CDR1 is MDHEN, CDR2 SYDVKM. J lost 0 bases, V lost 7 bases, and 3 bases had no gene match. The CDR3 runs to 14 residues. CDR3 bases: TGTGCCAGCATCCCGGGAGGCTCCTACAATGAGCAGTTCTTC. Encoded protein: CASIPGGSYNEQFF.

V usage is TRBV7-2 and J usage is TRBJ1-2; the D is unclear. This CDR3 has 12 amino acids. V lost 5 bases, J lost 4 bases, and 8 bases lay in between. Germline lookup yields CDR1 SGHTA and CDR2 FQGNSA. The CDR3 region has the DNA TGTGCCAGCAGCACCAGACTCTATGGCTACACCTTC. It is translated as CASSTRLYGYTF.

The CDR3 sequence: CASSLASGNNEQFF. The CDR3 nucleotides read TGCGCCAGCAGCTTGGCTAGCGGAAACAATGAGCAGTTCTTC. V usage is TRBV5-1 and J usage is TRBJ2-1; 7 bases map to TRBD2. Germline loops: CDR1 SGHRS, CDR2 YFSETQ. The CDR3 has 14 amino acids. After removal of 0 bases from V and 5 bases from J, the junction contained 2 bases not matched to a gene.

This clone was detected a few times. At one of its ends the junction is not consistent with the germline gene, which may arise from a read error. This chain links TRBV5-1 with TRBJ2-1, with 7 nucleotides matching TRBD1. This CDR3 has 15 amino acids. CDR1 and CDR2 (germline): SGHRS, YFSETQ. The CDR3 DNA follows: TGCGCCAGCGGCTTAGACGGACAGGCCTACAATGAGCAGTTCTTC. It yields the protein CASGLDGQAYNEQFF.

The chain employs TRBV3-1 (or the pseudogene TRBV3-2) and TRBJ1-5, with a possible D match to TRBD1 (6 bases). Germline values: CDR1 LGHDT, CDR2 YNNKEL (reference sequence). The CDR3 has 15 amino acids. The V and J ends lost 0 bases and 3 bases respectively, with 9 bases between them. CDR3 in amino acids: CASSQERGTNQPQHF. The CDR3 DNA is TGTGCCAGCAGCCAAGAGAGGGGGACCAATCAGCCCCAGCATTTT.

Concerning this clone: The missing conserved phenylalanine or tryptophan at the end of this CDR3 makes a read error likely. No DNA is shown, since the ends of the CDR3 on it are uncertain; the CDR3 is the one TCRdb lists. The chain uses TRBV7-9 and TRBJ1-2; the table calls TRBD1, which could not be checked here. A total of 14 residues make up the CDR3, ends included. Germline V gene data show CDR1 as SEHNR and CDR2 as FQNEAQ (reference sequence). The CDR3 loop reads CASSFLSSGTGGLE.

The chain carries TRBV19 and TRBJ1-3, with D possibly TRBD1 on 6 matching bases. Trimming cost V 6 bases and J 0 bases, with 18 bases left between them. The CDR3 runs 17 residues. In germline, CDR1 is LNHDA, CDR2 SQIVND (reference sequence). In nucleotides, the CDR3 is TGTGCCAGTAGCAAAACAGGGCTCCGAATCTCTGGAAACACCATATATTTT. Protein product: CASSKTGLRISGNTIYF.

CDR3 protein: CASSEDNRGRYYGYTF. CDR3 DNA: TGTGCCAGCAGTGAAGATAACAGGGGGCGTTACTATGGCTACACCTTC. The gene calls are TRBV6-1 and TRBJ1-2, with 9 bases identical to TRBD1. V lost 1 base and J lost 3; bases outside the gene matches: 6. The germline CDR1 and CDR2 sequences are MNHNS and SASEGT. This CDR3 region has 16 residues.

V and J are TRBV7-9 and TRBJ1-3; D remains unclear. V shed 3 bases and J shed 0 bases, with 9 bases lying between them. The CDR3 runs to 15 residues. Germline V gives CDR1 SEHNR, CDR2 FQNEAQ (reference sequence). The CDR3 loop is CASSLVDFSGNTIYF. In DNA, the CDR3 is TGTGCCAGCAGCTTGGTGGACTTCTCTGGAAACACCATATATTTT.

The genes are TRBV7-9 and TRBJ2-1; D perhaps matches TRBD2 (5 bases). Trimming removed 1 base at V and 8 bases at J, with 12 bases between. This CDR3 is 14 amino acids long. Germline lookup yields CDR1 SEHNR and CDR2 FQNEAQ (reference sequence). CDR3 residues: CASSLGASFDEQFF. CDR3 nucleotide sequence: TGTGCCAGCAGCTTAGGGGCTAGCTTCGATGAGCAGTTCTTC.

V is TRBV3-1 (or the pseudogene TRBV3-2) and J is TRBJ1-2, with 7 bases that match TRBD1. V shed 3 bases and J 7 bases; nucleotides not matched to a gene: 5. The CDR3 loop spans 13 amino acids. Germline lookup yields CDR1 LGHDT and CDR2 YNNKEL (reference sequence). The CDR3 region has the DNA TGTGCCAGCAGCCAGGGACAGAGGGTTGGCTACACCTTC. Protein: CASSQGQRVGYTF.